The source of this T cell receptor beta chain is a study of blood T cell repertoires in COVID-19. Study as a whole: Collection of acute and convalescent COVID-19 samples took place in the United States, Italy and Spain.

This CDR3 comprises 13 residues. Germline CDR1 and CDR2: MDHEN and SYDVKM. V lost 7 bases and J lost 4, with 11 bases in between. Repertoires were generated with immunoSEQ multiplex PCR, while TCRdb's copy carries only in-frame clones and drops some. The sample lists around 100,000 clones; 80% to 90% were seen once. This clonotype was sampled from a man in his forties or fifties with acute or convalescent COVID-19. Sequenced material: peripheral blood. This sequence joins TRBV28 and TRBJ1-5, with D maybe TRBD1 (6 bases). The CDR3 nucleotides read TGTGCCAGCACTCACAGGGATAATCAGCCCCAGCATTTT. Its protein product is CASTHRDNQPQHF.